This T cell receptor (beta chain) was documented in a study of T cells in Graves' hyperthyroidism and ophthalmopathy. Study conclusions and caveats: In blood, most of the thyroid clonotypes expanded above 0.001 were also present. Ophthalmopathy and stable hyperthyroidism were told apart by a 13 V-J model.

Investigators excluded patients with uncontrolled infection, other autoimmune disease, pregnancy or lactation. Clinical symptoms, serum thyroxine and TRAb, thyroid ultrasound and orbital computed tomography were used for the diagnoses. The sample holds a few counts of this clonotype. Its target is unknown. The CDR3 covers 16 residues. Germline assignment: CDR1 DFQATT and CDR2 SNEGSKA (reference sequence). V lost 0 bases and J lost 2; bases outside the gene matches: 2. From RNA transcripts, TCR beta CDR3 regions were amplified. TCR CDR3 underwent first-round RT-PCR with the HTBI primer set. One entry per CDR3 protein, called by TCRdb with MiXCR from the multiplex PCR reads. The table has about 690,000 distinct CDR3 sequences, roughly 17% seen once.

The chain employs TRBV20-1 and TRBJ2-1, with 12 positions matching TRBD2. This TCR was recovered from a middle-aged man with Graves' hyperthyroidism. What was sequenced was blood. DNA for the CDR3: TGCAGTGCTAGAGAGTGGACTAGCGGGACCTACAATGAGCAGTTCTTC. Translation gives CSAREWTSGTYNEQFF.